This entry concerns a single TCR beta chain. The sample comes from a study of blood T cells in healthy people across ages. The CDR3 extends over 16 amino acids. Trimming cost V 2 bases and J 8 bases; bases outside gene matches: 12. In germline, CDR1 is SGHVS, CDR2 FQNEAQ. The authors drew 7.5 to 10 milliliters of peripheral blood from each donor. Combining a sample-barcoded 5' primer with a J-beta primer mix, a second PCR ran for about 6 to 12 cycles. Each of the cDNA molecules was tagged by a template-switch adaptor with 12 random nucleotides. TCRdb itself ran the 5' RACE reads through MiXCR, one entry per CDR3 protein. The sample lists about 1.4 million distinct CDR3 sequences; around 59% were seen once.

Sequenced: blood. The chain combines TRBV7-8 with TRBJ1-2; 9 nucleotides agree with TRBD1. This TCR came from a man between 18 and 35 years old in good health. Written as DNA, the CDR3 is TGTGCCAGCAGCTTAACAGGGGGCACCCTAGTGAAGGGCTACACCTTC. Its translation: CASSLTGGTLVKGYTF.